Detailed here is one T cell receptor (beta chain). Its antigen remains unidentified. The sample is drawn from a study of shared clonotypes between healthy human individuals. Whole-study context: Per-donor plates numbered three CD4 naive, three CD4 memory, two CD8 naive and one CD8 memory.

The V and J ends lost 3 bases and 3 bases respectively, with 15 bases between them. CDR1 and CDR2 (germline): SGHAT, FQNNGV. The CDR3 has 15 amino acids. Method: immunoSEQ multiplex PCR; TCRdb's copy keeps in-frame clones and lacks some. The sample contains roughly 300,000 clones, around nine tenths of which appear only once. Adult Caucasians living in Nashville, Tennessee made up all of the donors. Study-level findings and limits: What limited the represented genetic and exposure-history diversity was the small number of donors. Memory subsets generally showed lower estimated richness than naive subsets.

The receptor comes from a man younger than 30 in good health. Sequencing input: memory CD8+ T cells sorted from blood. Subset noted: CD45RO+ cells pooled with CCR7-negative TemRA cells. The chain couples TRBV11-2 to TRBJ2-7; a weak D match, TRBD1 (6 bases). CDR3 region: CASSFRDIAYYEQYF. DNA of the CDR3: TGTGCCAGCAGCTTCCGGGACATCGCCTACTACGAGCAGTACTTC.